The T cell receptor beta chain described here comes from a study of Ad26.COV2.S vaccination and SARS-CoV-2 variants. Overall study results and limits: Substantial breadth was reportedly displayed by spike-specific CD8+ and CD4+ T cell responses after vaccination.

CDR1 is SGHDN, CDR2 FVKESK, per germline. This CDR3 comprises 14 residues. The V and J ends lost 3 bases and 2 bases respectively, with 10 bases between them. Repertoires were generated with immunoSEQ multiplex PCR, while TCRdb's copy carries only in-frame clones and drops some. The sample records about 350,000 clones, around 92% being singletons. Worth noting for this clone: Its antigen is unknown.

This material consisted of peripheral blood, taken after recovery from COVID-19. The TCR originated in a human donor who had recovered from COVID-19. This chain joins TRBV14 and TRBJ1-2; D call uncertain. The CDR3 nucleotides are TGTGCCAGCAGCCACGGACTTCCGAACTATGGCTACACCTTC. This codes for CASSHGLPNYGYTF.